The 29 T cell receptor beta chains below come from one sample, sequenced in a study of radiotherapy plus CTLA-4 blockade in lung cancer. Clones were read by immunoSEQ multiplex PCR, and TCRdb kept only the in-frame ones, dropping some. In the table there are roughly 60,000 clones, 70% to 80% of which are singletons. The sample consisted of peripheral blood, taken from a patient treated with radiotherapy plus ipilimumab. The receptors come from a human donor with non-small cell lung cancer who had a complete response to radiotherapy plus ipilimumab.

The V call is TRBV6-4, the J call TRBJ2-3; D not resolved. CDR3 length: 15 amino acids. V lost 5 bases and J 0 bases, leaving 12 bases between the germline ends. Germline V gives CDR1 MRHNA, CDR2 SNTAGT. CDR3 protein: CASSSQRTSTDTQYF. CDR3 nucleotide sequence: TGTGCCAGCAGTTCGCAGCGAACTAGCACAGATACGCAGTATTTT.

This chain joins TRBV9 and TRBJ2-7; TRBD1 matches at 9 bases. In germline, CDR1 is SGDLS, CDR2 YYNGEE. This CDR3 has 18 residues. V was pared by 3 bases and J by 1 base, with 14 bases of the junction left unmatched. Here the CDR3 DNA reads TGTGCCAGCAGCGCGAGGGCTAACACAGGGGGCGAATCCTACGAGCAGTACTTC. Amino acid sequence: CASSARANTGGESYEQYF.

The V call is TRBV7-9, the J call TRBJ2-1, with TRBD2 identical over 10 bases. CDR1 is SEHNR and CDR2 is FQNEAQ in the germline V gene (reference sequence). This CDR3 is 16 amino acids long. The junction had 6 bases not matched to a gene; V was cut back by 3 bases and J by 4 bases. The CDR3 DNA reads TGTGCCAGCAGCTTGTCCCGGACTAGCGGATACAATGAGCAGTTCTTC. This translates into CASSLSRTSGYNEQFF.

The chain links TRBV7-6 to TRBJ1-2; D is perhaps TRBD1 (5 bases). The CDR3 has 15 amino acids. V was shortened by 1 base and J by 4 bases, with 13 bases between the two germline ends. CDR1 and CDR2 (germline): SGHVS, FNYEAQ. The DNA for the CDR3 is TGTGCCAGCAGCTTAGAAGCAGGGAATCCCTATGGCTACACCTTC. This sequence encodes CASSLEAGNPYGYTF.

The chain recombines TRBV5-1 with TRBJ2-5; 9 positions match TRBD2. The CDR3 spans 19 residues. Germline-derived CDR1 and CDR2 are SGHRS and YFSETQ. V dropped 3 bases and J dropped 1; count of bases not matched to a gene: 16. The CDR3 spells CASSSPLRRLADTQETQYF. The CDR3 bases are TGCGCCAGCAGCTCCCCACTTCGTCGACTAGCGGACACCCAAGAGACCCAGTACTTC.

The gene calls are TRBV19 and TRBJ2-2; D may be TRBD2 (7 bases). The germline V gene encodes CDR1 LNHDA and CDR2 SQIVND (reference sequence). The CDR3 contains 15 residues. Trimming shortened V by 7 bases and J by 4 bases, and 16 bases separated the two germline ends. The CDR3 DNA reads as TGTGCCAGTACCCGCATGGGGGGGGCCACCGGGGAGCTGTTTTTT. This codes for CASTRMGGATGELFF. The whole variable domain, filled in from reference TRBV19 and TRBJ2-2, reads DGGITQSPKYLFRKEGQNVTLSCEQNLNHDAMYWYRQDPGQGLRLIYYSQIVNDFQKGDIAEGYSVSREKKESFPLTVTSAQKNPTAFYLCASTRMGGATGELFFGEGSRLTVL.

V is TRBV5-8 and J is TRBJ2-5; D call uncertain. The assigned J gene may be wrong: the sequence end matches TRBJ2-7 better. The CDR3 has 12 residues. Germline values: CDR1 SGHTS, CDR2 YDEGEE. The CDR3 nucleotides read TGTGCCAGCAGAAGCCCGTTCTACGAGCAGTACTTC. It codes for CASRSPFYEQYF.

The chain is built from TRBV28 and TRBJ2-1; the D is unclear. Per the germline V gene, CDR1 is MDHEN and CDR2 is SYDVKM. This CDR3 has 13 amino acids. The V end lost 7 bases, the J end lost 3 bases, and 10 bases lay between the germline ends. CDR3 sequence (DNA): TGTGCCAGCACGGGTCAACTCTACAATGAGCAGTTCTTC. Protein: CASTGQLYNEQFF.

A few counts support this clone. The V and J genes are TRBV27 and TRBJ2-7, with 7 bases lining up with TRBD1. Germline loops: CDR1 MNHEY, CDR2 SMNVEV (reference sequence). This CDR3 spans 13 amino acids. V shed 4 bases, J shed 1 base, and the junction held 1 base outside the gene matches. Here the CDR3 DNA reads TGTGCCAGCAGTTACAGGGGTTCCTACGAGCAGTACTTC. Amino acid sequence: CASSYRGSYEQYF.

The chain couples TRBV6-5 to TRBJ1-2, with D possibly matching TRBD1 (5 bases). The CDR3 totals 14 residues. The germline gives CDR1 MNHEY, CDR2 SVGAGI. V was cut by 6 bases and J by 7 bases, with 18 bases left in between. This CDR3 is CASRLPRGSGGYTF. The CDR3 region has the DNA TGTGCCAGCAGACTACCACGGGGGAGTGGTGGCTACACCTTC.

This rearrangement joins TRBV28 to TRBJ2-5; 9 nucleotides line up with TRBD1. The CDR3 is made up of 16 amino acids. CDR1 MDHEN and CDR2 SYDVKM come from the germline V gene. V dropped 6 bases and J dropped 5; count of bases not matched to a gene: 13. The CDR3 here is CASSRDRGTMEETQYF. The CDR3 DNA reads as TGTGCCAGCAGCCGCGACAGGGGGACCATGGAGGAGACCCAGTACTTC.

V gene TRBV27 combines with J gene TRBJ1-5; D not resolved. From germline, CDR1 is MNHEY and CDR2 SMNVEV (reference sequence). V lost 2 bases to trimming and J lost 4 bases, with 12 bases between them. This CDR3 has 15 residues. CDR3 nucleotide sequence: TGTGCCAGCAGTTTAACGGGTATCGGAAATCAGCCCCAGCATTTT. Translation gives CASSLTGIGNQPQHF.

The gene calls are TRBV4-3 and TRBJ1-1; D ambiguous. Germline values: CDR1 LGHNA, CDR2 YSLEER. Deletions cut 1 base from V and 5 bases from J, with 14 bases between. This CDR3 is built from 15 residues. The CDR3 DNA follows: TGCGCCAGCAGCCAAGCCCCTACTCCGGGGACTGAAGCTTTCTTT. Its protein is CASSQAPTPGTEAFF.

CDR3 in amino acids: CASGGDRRVYNEQFF. The DNA for the CDR3 is TGTGCCAGCGGCGGGGACAGGAGGGTCTACAATGAGCAGTTCTTC. The chain employs TRBV2 and TRBJ2-1; 8 bases map to TRBD1. The V gene end was trimmed by 8 bases and the J gene end by 3 bases; junction bases not matched to a gene: 9. This CDR3 contains 15 residues. Germline V gene data show CDR1 as SNHLY and CDR2 as FYNNEI.

CDR3 region: CASSPRLAGVQETQYF. The CDR3 DNA sequence: TGTGCCAGCAGCCCAAGACTAGCGGGGGTCCAAGAGACCCAGTACTTC. J is TRBJ2-5 and V is TRBV7-9; 12 positions agree with TRBD2. Germline V gene lookup returns CDR1 SEHNR and CDR2 FQNEAQ (reference sequence). The CDR3 runs to 16 residues. After removal of 5 bases from V and 1 base from J, the junction contained 5 bases not matched to a gene.

CDR3 protein: CASSSGGGVRNEQFF. In nucleotides, the CDR3 is TGTGCCAGCAGTTCGGGCGGAGGGGTTCGTAATGAGCAGTTCTTC. V and J are TRBV28 and TRBJ2-1; possibly TRBD2 for D (6 bases). This CDR3 region has 15 residues. The V end was cut by 4 bases, the J end by 7 bases, with 17 bases between. The germline V gene encodes CDR1 MDHEN and CDR2 SYDVKM.

The chain couples TRBV7-2 to TRBJ2-4; D may be TRBD1 (6 bases). Looked up from germline, CDR1 is SGHTA and CDR2 is FQGNSA. The CDR3 has 15 residues. The V end was cut by 7 bases, the J end by 3 bases, with 16 bases between. The CDR3 coding sequence is TGTGCCAGCACCCCGGGACACTCGGGCAAAAACATTCAGTACTTC. This gives the protein CASTPGHSGKNIQYF.

The chain couples TRBV28 to TRBJ2-1, with 7 bases fitting TRBD2. The V gene end was trimmed by 4 bases and the J gene end by 1 base; junction bases not matched to a gene: 4. Germline CDR1 MDHEN, CDR2 SYDVKM. The CDR3 runs to 15 residues. The CDR3 protein is CASSSTGLSYNEQFF. CDR3 nucleotide sequence: TGTGCCAGCAGTTCAACGGGACTATCCTACAATGAGCAGTTCTTC.

The rearrangement uses TRBV10-1 and TRBJ1-3; 9 bases map to TRBD1. V lost 6 bases, J lost 1 base, and 4 bases stayed unmatched. The CDR3 has 15 amino acids. Germline V gene lookup returns CDR1 WNHNN and CDR2 SYGVQD (reference sequence). The CDR3 sequence is CASSAGTGSGNTIYF. CDR3 bases: TGCGCCAGCAGCGCCGGGACAGGGTCTGGAAACACCATATATTTT.

This rearrangement joins TRBV7-6 to TRBJ2-6; 7 bases agree with TRBD1. Germline lookup yields CDR1 SGHVS and CDR2 FNYEAQ. This CDR3 is 17 amino acids long. The junction had 4 bases not matched to a gene; V was cut back by 2 bases and J by 0 bases. CDR3 region: CASSLIGGGSGANVLTF. The CDR3 nucleotides are TGTGCCAGCAGCTTAATAGGGGGCGGCTCTGGGGCCAACGTCCTGACTTTC.

This clone showed up many times. The V call is TRBV6-5, the J call TRBJ1-1; D is perhaps TRBD1 (6 bases). This CDR3 is built from 14 residues. The V gene's germline CDR1 is MNHEY and CDR2 SVGAGI. Trimming took 6 bases from V and 1 from J, leaving 12 bases between them. The CDR3 sequence is CASSLQGQNTEAFF. In nucleotides, the CDR3 is TGTGCCAGCAGCCTTCAGGGGCAGAACACTGAAGCTTTCTTT.

This chain joins TRBV27 and TRBJ1-1; 11 nucleotides match TRBD1. Germline V gene lookup returns CDR1 MNHEY and CDR2 SMNVEV (reference sequence). The CDR3 sequence is 17 residues long. The V gene end was trimmed by 3 bases and the J gene end by 4 bases; junction bases not matched to a gene: 10. The CDR3 coding sequence is TGTGCCAGCAGTTTTTTGTGGACAGGGGGCCGGGGCACTGAAGCTTTCTTT. It translates to CASSFLWTGGRGTEAFF.

The V gene is TRBV9, the J gene TRBJ2-3; 9 nucleotides align to TRBD1. Germline V CDR1 and CDR2: SGDLS, YYNGEE. This CDR3 contains 20 residues. J lost 1 base, V lost 2 bases, and 17 bases had no gene match. The CDR3 region has the DNA TGTGCCAGCAGCGTTGCCGGGACAGGGAGAGGGGGGGGGCGCACAGATACGCAGTATTTT. Protein sequence: CASSVAGTGRGGGRTDTQYF.

V and J are TRBV5-8 and TRBJ1-2, with TRBD1 identical over 7 bases. CDR1 and CDR2 (germline): SGHTS, YDEGEE. J lost 6 bases, V lost 2 bases, and 10 bases had no gene match. The CDR3 is 15 amino acids. The CDR3 region is CASSFPDRLHHGYTF. The CDR3 bases are TGTGCCAGCAGCTTCCCGGACAGGCTACATCATGGCTACACCTTC.

The chain links TRBV18 to TRBJ2-5; TRBD1 is a possible D gene (7 bases). Matching the DNA end better, TRBJ2-7 makes the J call doubtful. The germline V gene has CDR1 KGHSH and CDR2 LQKENI. This CDR3 spans 15 amino acids. The CDR3 DNA reads TGTGCCAGCTCACCCAATTCAGGGGGGAAAAACGAGCAGTACTTC. It translates to CASSPNSGGKNEQYF.

The rearrangement joins TRBV5-1 to TRBJ2-7, with D possibly being TRBD2 (5 bases). CDR1 and CDR2 (germline): SGHRS, YFSETQ. The CDR3 is 15 amino acids. Between the trimmed V and J ends, which lost 5 bases and 0 bases, there was a span of 15 bases. In nucleotides, the CDR3 is TGCGCCAGCAGTTCCCGGGGAAGGAGCTCCTACGAGCAGTACTTC. It translates to CASSSRGRSSYEQYF.

The CDR3 is CASSPTDRGSDTQYF. DNA of the CDR3: TGTGCCAGCAGTCCTACTGACAGGGGCTCAGATACGCAGTATTTT. The chain is built from TRBV28 and TRBJ2-3; 8 bases line up with TRBD1. Unmatched junction bases numbered 8, after V lost 5 bases and J lost 4 bases. CDR3 length: 15 residues. The germline V gene encodes CDR1 MDHEN and CDR2 SYDVKM.

The rearrangement joins TRBV6-6 to TRBJ1-2, with D perhaps matching TRBD1 (6 bases). The germline CDR1 and CDR2 sequences are MNHNY and SVGAGI (reference sequence). The CDR3 spans 15 residues. V lost 7 bases and J 4 bases, leaving 19 bases between the germline ends. CDR3 sequence reads: CASTPIGGAGYGYTF. The CDR3 DNA follows: TGTGCCAGCACCCCAATTGGGGGGGCTGGCTATGGCTACACCTTC.

V gene TRBV18 combines with J gene TRBJ2-1; TRBD2 is a possible D gene (6 bases). Germline values: CDR1 KGHSH, CDR2 LQKENI. The CDR3 spans 16 residues. V lost 2 bases to trimming and J lost 4 bases, with 15 bases between them. The CDR3 spells CASSPLGTGGYNEQFF. CDR3 coding DNA: TGTGCCAGCTCACCATTGGGTACCGGGGGTTACAATGAGCAGTTCTTC.